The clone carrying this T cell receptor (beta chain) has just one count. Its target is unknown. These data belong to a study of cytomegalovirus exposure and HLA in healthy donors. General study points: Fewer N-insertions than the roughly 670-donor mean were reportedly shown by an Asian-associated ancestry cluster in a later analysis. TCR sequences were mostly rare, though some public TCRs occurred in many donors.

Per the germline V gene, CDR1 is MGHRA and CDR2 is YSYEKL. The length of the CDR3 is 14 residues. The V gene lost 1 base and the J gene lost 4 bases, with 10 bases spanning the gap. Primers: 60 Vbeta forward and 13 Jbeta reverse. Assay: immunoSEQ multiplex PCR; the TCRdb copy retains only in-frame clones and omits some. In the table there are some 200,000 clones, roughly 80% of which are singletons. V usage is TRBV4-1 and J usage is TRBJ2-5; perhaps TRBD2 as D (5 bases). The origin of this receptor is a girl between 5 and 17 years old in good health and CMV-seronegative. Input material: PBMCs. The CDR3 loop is CASSQAGIRETQYF. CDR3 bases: TGCGCCAGCAGCCAAGCGGGAATACGAGAGACCCAGTACTTC.